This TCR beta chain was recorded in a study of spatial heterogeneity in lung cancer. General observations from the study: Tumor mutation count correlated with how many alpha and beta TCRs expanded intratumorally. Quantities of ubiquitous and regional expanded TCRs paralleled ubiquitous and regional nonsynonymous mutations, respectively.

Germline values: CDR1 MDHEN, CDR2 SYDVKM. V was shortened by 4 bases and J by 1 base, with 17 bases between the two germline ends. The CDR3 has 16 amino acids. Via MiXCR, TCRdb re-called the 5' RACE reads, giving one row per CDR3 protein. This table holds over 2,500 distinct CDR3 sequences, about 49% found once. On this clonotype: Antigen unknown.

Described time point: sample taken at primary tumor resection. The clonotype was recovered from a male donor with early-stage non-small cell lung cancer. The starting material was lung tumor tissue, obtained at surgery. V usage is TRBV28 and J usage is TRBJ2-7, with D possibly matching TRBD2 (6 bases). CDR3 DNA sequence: TGTGCCAGCAGTTCCCCTTCAGCGGGTCGTTCCTACGAGCAGTACTTC. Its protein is CASSSPSAGRSYEQYF.